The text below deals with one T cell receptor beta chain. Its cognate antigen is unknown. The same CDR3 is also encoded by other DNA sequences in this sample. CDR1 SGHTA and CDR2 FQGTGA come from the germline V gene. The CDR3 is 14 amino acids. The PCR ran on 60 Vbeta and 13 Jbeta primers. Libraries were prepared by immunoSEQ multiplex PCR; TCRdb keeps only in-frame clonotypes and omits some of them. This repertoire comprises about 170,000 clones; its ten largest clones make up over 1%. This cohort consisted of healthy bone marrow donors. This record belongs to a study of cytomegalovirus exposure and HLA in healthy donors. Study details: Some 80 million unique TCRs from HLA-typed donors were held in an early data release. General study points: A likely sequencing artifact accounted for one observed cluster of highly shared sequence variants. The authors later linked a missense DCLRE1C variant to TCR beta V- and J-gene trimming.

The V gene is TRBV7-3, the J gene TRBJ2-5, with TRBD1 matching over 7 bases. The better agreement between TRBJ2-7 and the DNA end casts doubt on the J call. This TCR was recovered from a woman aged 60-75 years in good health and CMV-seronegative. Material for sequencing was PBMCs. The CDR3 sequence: CASSLGQGAYEQYF. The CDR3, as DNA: TGTGCCAGCAGCTTAGGGCAGGGGGCCTACGAGCAGTACTTC.